What follows are 20 T cell receptor beta chains derived from one specimen sequenced in a study of T-cell memory formation after mild COVID-19. MiXCR, applied by TCRdb to the 5' RACE reads, yields one record per CDR3 protein. The data show roughly 300,000 distinct CDR3 sequences, 8.2% seen once. Sequencing used PBMCs or a T cell subset sorted from them (not recorded which). The receptors shown here come from a man in his late teens or twenties who had mild COVID-19 (a few samples of this study predate the infection). Cell type and time point are not known.

The chain has TRBV12-3 or TRBV12-4 and TRBJ1-4; D remains unclear. V was cut by 5 bases and J by 4 bases, with 8 bases left in between. The CDR3 consists of 13 residues. The CDR3 region is CASSGRNNEKLFF. In DNA, the CDR3 is TGTGCCAGCAGTGGCCGGAATAATGAAAAACTGTTTTTT.

This clonotype has only a few counts. The V and J genes are TRBV20-1 and TRBJ2-5; D gene ambiguous. The CDR3 length is 11 residues. Trimming left V 0 bases short and J 3 bases short, with 2 bases between. CDR1 DFQATT and CDR2 SNEGSKA come from the germline V gene (reference sequence). CDR3: CSARDKETQYF. The CDR3 region has the DNA TGCAGTGCTAGAGATAAAGAGACCCAGTACTTC.

The V gene is TRBV7-9, the J gene TRBJ1-1; D is uncertain. V lost 5 bases to trimming and J lost 1 base, with 20 bases between them. CDR3 length equals 17 residues. Germline values: CDR1 SEHNR, CDR2 FQNEAQ (reference sequence). CDR3 coding DNA: TGTGCCAGCAGCAGCGCGGGCAGAACCCATAAGAACACTGAAGCTTTCTTT. It translates to CASSSAGRTHKNTEAFF.

The chain has TRBV5-1 and TRBJ2-1, with TRBD1 identical over 7 bases. V trimming: 6 bases; J trimming: 8 bases; junction bases outside the gene matches: 8. Per germline, CDR1 SGHRS and CDR2 YFSETQ. The CDR3 is made up of 13 amino acids. The CDR3 loop is CASNSGGKDEQFF. As DNA, the CDR3 is TGCGCCAGCAATTCAGGGGGTAAAGATGAGCAGTTCTTC.

The chain recombines TRBV10-2 with TRBJ2-2, with a tentative D call TRBD1 (6 bases). The germline V and J ends were trimmed by 4 bases and 4 bases, with 19 bases remaining between them. This CDR3 is built from 17 residues. In germline, CDR1 is WSHSY, CDR2 SAAADI. CDR3 sequence: CASSGVGWGRGTGELFF. CDR3 DNA sequence: TGCGCCAGCAGTGGGGTTGGTTGGGGGCGCGGCACCGGGGAGCTGTTTTTT.

V is TRBV7-9 and J is TRBJ2-5; D is uncertain. V was cut by 1 base and J by 5 bases, with 8 bases left in between. Germline V lookup: CDR1 SEHNR, CDR2 FQNEAQ (reference sequence). The CDR3 is 13 amino acids. Here the CDR3 reads CASSLDGVETQYF. In DNA, the CDR3 is TGTGCCAGCAGCTTAGACGGAGTGGAGACCCAGTACTTC.

This clonotype was observed a few times. CDR3 sequence: CASSPLGGPTPYNEQFF. The CDR3 bases are TGTGCCAGCAGCCCTCTGGGGGGTCCTACGCCCTACAATGAGCAGTTCTTC. The rearrangement links TRBV7-6 to TRBJ2-1; tentatively, D is TRBD2 (6 bases). CDR3 length equals 17 residues. Germline CDR1 is SGHVS and CDR2 is FNYEAQ. V was clipped by 5 bases and J by 2 bases, with 19 bases between them.

The chain couples TRBV20-1 to TRBJ1-1; the D gene is possibly TRBD1 (5 bases). The ends were cut back, 1 base at V and 6 bases at J, with 15 bases in the middle. CDR1 DFQATT and CDR2 SNEGSKA come from the germline V gene (reference sequence). CDR3 size: 14 residues. The CDR3 coding sequence is TGCAGTGCTAGAGTTGCAGGTCTCAGGGCTGAAGCTTTCTTT. Protein sequence: CSARVAGLRAEAFF.

This clonotype was counted between two and nine times. The chain is built from TRBV20-1 and TRBJ1-5, with 8 bases aligning to TRBD1. Germline loops: CDR1 DFQATT, CDR2 SNEGSKA (reference sequence). V shed 5 bases, J shed 0 bases, and the junction held 6 bases outside the gene matches. The CDR3 totals 15 residues. CDR3: CSAYIRGLSNQPQHF. DNA of the CDR3: TGCAGTGCTTATATCAGGGGGCTTAGCAATCAGCCCCAGCATTTT.

The sample holds many counts of this clonotype. The gene calls are TRBV5-1 and TRBJ1-6; 7 bases fit TRBD1. Looked up from germline, CDR1 is SGHRS and CDR2 is YFSETQ. Unmatched junction bases numbered 15, after V lost 2 bases and J lost 7 bases. The length of the CDR3 is 18 residues. CDR3 coding DNA: TGCGCCAGCAGCTTTACCGGTGGAGGGGGCGCGGGGAATTCACCCCTCCACTTT. Translating gives CASSFTGGGGAGNSPLHF. The full variable domain, its missing parts supplied by reference TRBV5-1 and TRBJ1-6, is KAGVTQTPRYLIKTRGQQVTLSCSPISGHRSVSWYQQTPGQGLQFLFEYFSETQRNKGNFPGRFSGRQFSNSRSEMNVSTLELGDSALYLCASSFTGGGGAGNSPLHFGNGTRLTVT.

This clonotype was seen only a few times. The gene calls are TRBV30 and TRBJ2-7, with 7 bases aligning to TRBD1. Trimming removed 5 bases from V and 3 bases from J; junction bases left unmatched: 4. Germline V gene lookup returns CDR1 GTSNPN and CDR2 SVGIG (reference sequence). CDR3 length equals 12 residues. CDR3: CAWDREGYEQYF. The DNA of the CDR3 is TGTGCCTGGGACAGGGAAGGCTACGAGCAGTACTTC.

This clonotype showed up just a few times. J is TRBJ1-1 and V is TRBV10-3; D call uncertain. The CDR3 is 16 amino acids. Germline V gives CDR1 ENHRY, CDR2 SYGVKD. V was clipped by 5 bases and J by 2 bases, with 18 bases between them. The CDR3 loop is CAISKDQLSLNTEAFF. For the CDR3, the DNA is TGTGCCATCAGTAAAGATCAGCTGAGCCTTAACACTGAAGCTTTCTTT.

This CDR3 is CASSRENGYTF. For the CDR3, the DNA is TGTGCCAGCAGCCGAGAAAATGGCTACACCTTC. V and J are TRBV6-2 or TRBV6-3 and TRBJ1-2, with D unresolved. The CDR3 is made up of 11 amino acids. V was trimmed by 6 bases and J by 6 bases, leaving 8 bases between them. Germline CDR1 and CDR2: MNHEY and SVGEGT.

A few counts support this clonotype. The chain couples TRBV7-3 to TRBJ1-6, with 7 bases aligning to TRBD1. After removal of 2 bases from V and 6 bases from J, the junction contained 1 base not matched to a gene. This CDR3 is 14 amino acids long. Germline lookup yields CDR1 SGHTA and CDR2 FQGTGA. This CDR3 is CASSLGDSNSPLHF. CDR3 bases: TGTGCCAGCAGCTTAGGGGACAGTAATTCACCCCTCCACTTT.

This clonotype was counted ten times or more. The chain couples TRBV5-1 to TRBJ1-3; 7 bases align to TRBD1. The V segment lost 3 bases and the J segment 0 bases; nucleotides outside the gene matches: 6. Germline V lookup: CDR1 SGHRS, CDR2 YFSETQ. The CDR3 is 16 residues long. As DNA, the CDR3 is TGCGCCAGCAGCTCACAGGGGCCGAGCTCTGGAAACACCATATATTTT. Amino acids: CASSSQGPSSGNTIYF.

The chain uses TRBV9 and TRBJ2-2; D may be TRBD1 or TRBD2 (6 bases each). The V and J ends lost 4 bases and 5 bases respectively, with 18 bases between them. This CDR3 contains 16 residues. Germline V gene sequence: CDR1 SGDLS, CDR2 YYNGEE. CDR3 DNA sequence: TGTGCCAGCAGCCGGGGGCTAGAAGGTTGGACCGGGGAGCTGTTTTTT. Its translation: CASSRGLEGWTGELFF.

This clonotype has just a few counts. This chain connects TRBV5-1 to TRBJ2-3, with 7 bases identical to TRBD1. The CDR3 covers 17 residues. Germline values: CDR1 SGHRS, CDR2 YFSETQ. With V trimmed by 4 bases and J by 2 bases, 13 bases remained unmatched. The CDR3 sequence is CASSTVGGGQITDTQYF. The DNA for the CDR3 is TGCGCCAGCAGCACAGTTGGTGGGGGACAGATCACAGATACGCAGTATTTT.

The rearrangement uses TRBV14 and TRBJ2-1; 12 nucleotides align to TRBD2. Unmatched junction bases numbered 11, after V lost 0 bases and J lost 8 bases. This CDR3 has 18 amino acids. The V gene's germline CDR1 is SGHDN and CDR2 FVKESK. The CDR3 DNA reads TGTGCCAGCAGCCAAGAACGCTACTCTAGCGGGGGGGCCCATGAGCAGTTCTTC. Translating it yields CASSQERYSSGGAHEQFF.

The V and J genes are TRBV7-2 and TRBJ2-4, with TRBD1 matching over 11 bases. Germline V gene lookup returns CDR1 SGHTA and CDR2 FQGNSA. Unmatched junction bases numbered 5, after V lost 5 bases and J lost 5 bases. The CDR3 is 15 residues long. CDR3: CASSRRTGGQNIQYF. Here the CDR3 DNA reads TGTGCCAGCAGCCGTCGGACAGGGGGCCAAAACATTCAGTACTTC.

The chain has TRBV6-1 and TRBJ2-3; D ambiguous. Trimming took off 6 bases at V and 2 bases at J, with 9 bases between the two ends. Germline V gives CDR1 MNHNS, CDR2 SASEGT. The CDR3 sequence is 13 residues long. The CDR3 spells CASRPDITDTQYF. DNA for the CDR3: TGTGCCAGCAGACCCGACATCACAGATACGCAGTATTTT.